This TCR beta chain was recovered during a study of T cell repertoires in cytomegalovirus infection. This CDR3 has 12 residues. Trimming shortened V by 6 bases and J by 9 bases, and 12 bases separated the two germline ends. CDR1 is MNHEY, CDR2 SVGEGT, per germline. TCRdb ran MiXCR on the reads and lists one entry per CDR3 protein. The sample includes 150,000 to 160,000 distinct CDR3 sequences, 20% to 25% seen only once; the top ten take roughly 9.7%. The material sequenced was PBMCs. The receptor's source is a human donor in good health (CMV status not recorded). Some clones in this sample may be carry-over from other donors' samples. This chain connects TRBV6-2 or TRBV6-3 to TRBJ2-1; the D gene is possibly TRBD2 (5 bases). The CDR3 sequence is CASSPTSREQFF. CDR3 nucleotide sequence: TGTGCCAGCAGCCCAACTAGTCGTGAGCAGTTCTTC.